This T cell receptor (beta chain) originates from a study of blood T cell repertoires in COVID-19. Some clones are missing from TCRdb's copy, which holds only in-frame ones; the method was immunoSEQ multiplex PCR. The top ten clones hold roughly 10% of a sample with around 80,000 clones, around 82% of them seen once. Germline CDR1 is SQVTM and CDR2 is ANQGSEA. V lost 0 bases, J lost 7 bases, and 13 bases lay in between. This CDR3 is 14 amino acids long. The chain carries TRBV29-1 and TRBJ2-1; TRBD1 might be the D (5 bases). Sequenced: peripheral blood. This clonotype was obtained from a man aged 60-69 years with acute or convalescent COVID-19. The CDR3 DNA reads TGCAGCGTTGAAGATCTCGTCCAGGGAAATGAGCAGTTCTTC. This sequence encodes CSVEDLVQGNEQFF.